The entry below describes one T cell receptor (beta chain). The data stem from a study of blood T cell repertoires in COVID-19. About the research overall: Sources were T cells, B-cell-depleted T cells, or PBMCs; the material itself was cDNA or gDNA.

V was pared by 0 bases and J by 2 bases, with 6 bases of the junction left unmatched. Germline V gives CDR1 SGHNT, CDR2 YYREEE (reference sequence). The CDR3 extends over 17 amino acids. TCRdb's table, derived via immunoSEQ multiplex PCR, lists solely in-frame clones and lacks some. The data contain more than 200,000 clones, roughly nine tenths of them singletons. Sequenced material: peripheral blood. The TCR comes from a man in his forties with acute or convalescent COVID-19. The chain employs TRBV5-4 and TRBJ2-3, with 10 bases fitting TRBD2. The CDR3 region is CASSLGASGGITDTQYF. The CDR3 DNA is TGTGCCAGCAGCTTGGGGGCTAGCGGGGGTATCACAGATACGCAGTATTTT.